Listed here is a single TCR beta chain. Its antigen is currently unknown. The entry originates in a study of T cell responses to AZD1222 COVID-19 vaccine. Study-level findings and limits: Donors skewed white British and female; clonal diversity was possibly underestimated. The span of vaccine-associated CD4 TCRs extended across spike, with dominance at 160-218 and 743-854.

V was trimmed by 5 bases and J by 0 bases, leaving 14 bases between them. This CDR3 comprises 15 residues. Germline V CDR1 and CDR2: MNHEY, SMNVEV (reference sequence). The assay was immunoSEQ multiplex PCR, and TCRdb's table has in-frame clones only and misses some. The sample shows 40,000 to 45,000 clones, roughly 75% of them seen only once. This sequence joins TRBV27 and TRBJ2-7; the D gene is possibly TRBD2 (7 bases). The TCR comes from an adult in good health. Here the sequenced sample was peripheral blood, taken on day 0 of AZD1222 vaccination. The chain's CDR3 is CASSNRGGPSYEQYF. CDR3 bases: TGTGCCAGCAGTAATAGGGGGGGCCCCTCCTACGAGCAGTACTTC.